This entry concerns a single T cell receptor beta chain. The germline V gene encodes CDR1 GTSNPN and CDR2 SVGIG (reference sequence). This CDR3 has 13 residues. The junction had 5 bases not matched to a gene; V was cut back by 8 bases and J by 6 bases. The data were taken from a study of OX40 agonist ivuxolimab in advanced cancers. Using immunoSEQ multiplex PCR, the repertoire was profiled, and TCRdb retains in-frame clones only, with some absent. The sample has tens of thousands of clones, approximately 78% seen once. J is TRBJ2-3 and V is TRBV30; 13 positions match TRBD2. The input for sequencing was CD4+ or CD8+ T cells sorted from blood, taken in a trial of the OX40 agonist ivuxolimab. This TCR derives from an adult with an advanced solid tumor such as melanoma, head and neck, liver or kidney cancer. CDR3 sequence (DNA): TGTGCCACTAGCGGGGGGGCCAGGGATACGCAGTATTTT. It codes for CATSGGARDTQYF.